Detailed here is one T cell receptor (beta chain). What it binds is unknown. The sequenced template was cDNA made from the entire isolated RNA. Profiled with immunoSEQ multiplex PCR; TCRdb holds only in-frame clones, not every one. The sample records approximately 170,000 clones, 7.8% being singletons. Stem cell-like memory, regulatory, central memory and naive CD4+ cells were sorted via CD45RO/CCR7/CD25/CD127/CD95/CD27. In all sorted populations, purity surpassed 98%. These data come from a study of beta chain features in type 1 diabetes. General study results and limits: In all four CD4+ subsets, TCRB CDR3 length was significantly, moderately reduced in type 1 diabetes. Researchers reported that naive, central memory and Treg TCRB repertoires appeared more similar in patients than in healthy donors. Insertions were fewer and deletions more numerous at VDJ junctions in type 1 diabetes patients.

Trimming left V 0 bases short and J 4 bases short, with 5 bases between. The length of the CDR3 is 13 residues. Germline lookup yields CDR1 SGHRS and CDR2 YFSETQ. The sequenced sample was central memory CD4+ T cells from blood. This chain links TRBV5-1 with TRBJ2-1, with D hard to call. The TCR originated in a woman aged 40 to 50 with type 1 diabetes. The CDR3 loop reads CASSLAPYNEQFF. The DNA for the CDR3 is TGCGCCAGCAGCTTGGCCCCATACAATGAGCAGTTCTTC.